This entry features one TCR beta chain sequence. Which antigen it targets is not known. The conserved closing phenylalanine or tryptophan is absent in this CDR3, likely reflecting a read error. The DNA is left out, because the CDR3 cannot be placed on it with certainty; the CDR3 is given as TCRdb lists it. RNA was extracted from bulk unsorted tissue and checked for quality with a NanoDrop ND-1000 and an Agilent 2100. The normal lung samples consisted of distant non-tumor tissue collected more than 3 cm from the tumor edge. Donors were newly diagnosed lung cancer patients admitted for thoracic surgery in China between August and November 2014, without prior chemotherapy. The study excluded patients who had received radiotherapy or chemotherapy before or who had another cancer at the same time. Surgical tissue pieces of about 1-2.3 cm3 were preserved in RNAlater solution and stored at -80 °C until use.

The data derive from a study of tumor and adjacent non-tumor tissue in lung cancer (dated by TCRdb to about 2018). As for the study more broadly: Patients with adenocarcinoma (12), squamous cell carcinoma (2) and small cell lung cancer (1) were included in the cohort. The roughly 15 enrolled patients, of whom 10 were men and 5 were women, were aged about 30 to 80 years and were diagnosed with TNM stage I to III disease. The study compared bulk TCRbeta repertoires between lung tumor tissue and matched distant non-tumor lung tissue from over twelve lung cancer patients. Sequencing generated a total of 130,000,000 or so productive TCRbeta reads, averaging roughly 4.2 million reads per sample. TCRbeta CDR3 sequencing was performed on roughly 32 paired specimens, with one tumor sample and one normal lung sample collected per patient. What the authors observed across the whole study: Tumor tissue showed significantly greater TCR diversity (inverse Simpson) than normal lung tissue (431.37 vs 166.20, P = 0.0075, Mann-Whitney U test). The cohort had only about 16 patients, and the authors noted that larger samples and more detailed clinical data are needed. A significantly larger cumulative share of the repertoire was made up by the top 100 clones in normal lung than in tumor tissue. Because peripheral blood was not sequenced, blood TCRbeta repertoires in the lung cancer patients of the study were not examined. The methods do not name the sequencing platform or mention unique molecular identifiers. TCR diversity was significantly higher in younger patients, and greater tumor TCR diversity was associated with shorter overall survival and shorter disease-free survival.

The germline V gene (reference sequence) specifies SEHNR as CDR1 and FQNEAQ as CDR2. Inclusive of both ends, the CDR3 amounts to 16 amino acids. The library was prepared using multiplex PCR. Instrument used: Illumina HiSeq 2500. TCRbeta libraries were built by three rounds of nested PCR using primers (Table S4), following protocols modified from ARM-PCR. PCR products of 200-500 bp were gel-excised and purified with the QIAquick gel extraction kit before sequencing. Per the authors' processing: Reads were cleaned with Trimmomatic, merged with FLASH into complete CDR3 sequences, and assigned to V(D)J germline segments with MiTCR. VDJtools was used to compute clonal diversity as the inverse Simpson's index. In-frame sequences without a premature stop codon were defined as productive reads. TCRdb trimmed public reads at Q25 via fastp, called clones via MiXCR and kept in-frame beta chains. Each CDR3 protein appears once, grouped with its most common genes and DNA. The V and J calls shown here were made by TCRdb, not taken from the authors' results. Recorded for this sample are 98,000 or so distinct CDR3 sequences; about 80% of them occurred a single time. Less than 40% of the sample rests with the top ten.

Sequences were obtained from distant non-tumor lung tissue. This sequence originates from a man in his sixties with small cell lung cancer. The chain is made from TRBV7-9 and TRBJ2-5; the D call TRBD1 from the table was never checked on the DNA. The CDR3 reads CASSPPRARVAETQYL.